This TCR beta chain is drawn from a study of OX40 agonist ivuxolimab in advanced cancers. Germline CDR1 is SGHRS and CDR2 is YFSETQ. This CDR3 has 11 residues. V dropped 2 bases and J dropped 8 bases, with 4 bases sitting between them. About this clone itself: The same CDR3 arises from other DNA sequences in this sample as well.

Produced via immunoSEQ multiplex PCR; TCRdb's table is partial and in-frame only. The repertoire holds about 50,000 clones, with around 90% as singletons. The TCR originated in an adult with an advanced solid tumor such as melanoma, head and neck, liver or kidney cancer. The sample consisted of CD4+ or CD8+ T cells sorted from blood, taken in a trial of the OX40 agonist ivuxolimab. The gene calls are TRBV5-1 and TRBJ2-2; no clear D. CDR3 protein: CASSFAGELFF. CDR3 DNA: TGCGCCAGCAGCTTTGCAGGGGAGCTGTTTTTT.